This record concerns one TCR beta chain sequence. Its antigen is unidentified. The data stem from a study of T cell responses to AZD1222 COVID-19 vaccine. Clones were read by immunoSEQ multiplex PCR, and TCRdb kept only the in-frame ones, dropping some. The sample has 120,000 or so clones, 80% to 90% seen once. Points from the study as a whole: Samples come after the peak T cell response, not at day 14.

Sequenced here: peripheral blood, sampled on day 0 of AZD1222 vaccination. The TCR sequence derives from an adult in good health.

For the CDR3, the DNA is TGCGCCAGCAGCCAACCTACTAAGGGGTCTAACACTGAAGCTTTCTTT. Translation: CASSQPTKGSNTEAFF. The chain combines TRBV4-1 with TRBJ1-1, with D possibly being TRBD1 (5 bases). V was shortened by 2 bases and J by 2 bases, with 15 bases between the two germline ends. CDR1 MGHRA and CDR2 YSYEKL come from the germline V gene. The CDR3 loop spans 16 amino acids.